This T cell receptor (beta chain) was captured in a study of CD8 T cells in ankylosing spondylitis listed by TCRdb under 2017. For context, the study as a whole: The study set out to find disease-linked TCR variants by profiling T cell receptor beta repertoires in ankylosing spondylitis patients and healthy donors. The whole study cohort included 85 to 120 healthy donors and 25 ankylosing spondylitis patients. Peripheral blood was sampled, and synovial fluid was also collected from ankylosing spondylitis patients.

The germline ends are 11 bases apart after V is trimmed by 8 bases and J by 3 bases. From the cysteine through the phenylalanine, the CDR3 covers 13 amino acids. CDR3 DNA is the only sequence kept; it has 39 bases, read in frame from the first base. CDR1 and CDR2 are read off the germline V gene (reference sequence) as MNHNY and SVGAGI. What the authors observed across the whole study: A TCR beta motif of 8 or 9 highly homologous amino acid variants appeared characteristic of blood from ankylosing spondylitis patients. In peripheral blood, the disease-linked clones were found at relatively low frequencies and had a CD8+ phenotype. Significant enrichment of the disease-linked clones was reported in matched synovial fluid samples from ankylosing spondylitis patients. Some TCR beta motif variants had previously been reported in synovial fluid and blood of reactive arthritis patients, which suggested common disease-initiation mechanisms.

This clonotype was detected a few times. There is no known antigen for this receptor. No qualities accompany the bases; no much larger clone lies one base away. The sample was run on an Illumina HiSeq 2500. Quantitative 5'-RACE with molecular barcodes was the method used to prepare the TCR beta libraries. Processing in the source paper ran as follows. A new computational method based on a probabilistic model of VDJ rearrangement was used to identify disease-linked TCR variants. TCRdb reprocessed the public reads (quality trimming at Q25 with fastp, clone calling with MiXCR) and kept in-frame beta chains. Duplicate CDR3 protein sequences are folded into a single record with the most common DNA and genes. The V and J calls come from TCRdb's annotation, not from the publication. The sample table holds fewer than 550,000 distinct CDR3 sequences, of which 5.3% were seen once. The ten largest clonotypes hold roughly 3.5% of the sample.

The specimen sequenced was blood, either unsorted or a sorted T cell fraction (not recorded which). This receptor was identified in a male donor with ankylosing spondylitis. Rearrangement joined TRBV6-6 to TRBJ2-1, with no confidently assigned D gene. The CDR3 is CASEASLYNEQFF. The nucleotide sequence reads TGTGCCAGCGAGGCCTCACTCTACAATGAGCAGTTCTTC.